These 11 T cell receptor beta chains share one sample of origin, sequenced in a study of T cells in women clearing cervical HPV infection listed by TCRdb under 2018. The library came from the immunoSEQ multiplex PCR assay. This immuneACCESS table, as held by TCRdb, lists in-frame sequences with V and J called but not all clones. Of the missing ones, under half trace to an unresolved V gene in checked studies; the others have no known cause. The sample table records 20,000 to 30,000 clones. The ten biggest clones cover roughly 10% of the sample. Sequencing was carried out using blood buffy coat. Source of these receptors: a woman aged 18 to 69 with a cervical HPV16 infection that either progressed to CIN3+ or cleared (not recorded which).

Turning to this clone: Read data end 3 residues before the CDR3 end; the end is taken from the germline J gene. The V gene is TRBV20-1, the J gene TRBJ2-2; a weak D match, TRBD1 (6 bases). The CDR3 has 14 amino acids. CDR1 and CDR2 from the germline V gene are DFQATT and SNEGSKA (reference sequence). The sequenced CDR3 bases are TGCAGTGCTAGAAAAAGGGGGTTGAGTGAAAAG. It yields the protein CSARKRGLSEK. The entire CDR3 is CSARKRGLSEKLFF.

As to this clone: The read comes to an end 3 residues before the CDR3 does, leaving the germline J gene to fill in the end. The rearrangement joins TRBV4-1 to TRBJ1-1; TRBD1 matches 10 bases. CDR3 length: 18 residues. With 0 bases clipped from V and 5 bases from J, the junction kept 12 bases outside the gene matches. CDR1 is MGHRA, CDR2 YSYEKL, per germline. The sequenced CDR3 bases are TGCGCCAGCAGCCAAGACCGGTACCGGGACAGGGGATCGACTGAA. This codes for CASSQDRYRDRGSTE. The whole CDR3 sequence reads CASSQDRYRDRGSTEAFF.

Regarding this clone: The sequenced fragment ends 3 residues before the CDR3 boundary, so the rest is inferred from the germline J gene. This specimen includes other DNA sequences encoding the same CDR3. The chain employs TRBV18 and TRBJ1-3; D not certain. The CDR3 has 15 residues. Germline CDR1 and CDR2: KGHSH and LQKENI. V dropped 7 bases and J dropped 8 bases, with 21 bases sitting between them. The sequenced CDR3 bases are TGTGCCAGCTGCGGGAATGACGCCCCCGGGGACACC. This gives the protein CASCGNDAPGDT. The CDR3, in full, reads CASCGNDAPGDTIYF. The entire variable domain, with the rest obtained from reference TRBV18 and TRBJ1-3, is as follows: NAGVMQNPRHLVRRRGQEARLRCSPMKGHSHVYWYRQLPEEGLKFMVYLQKENIIDESGMPKERFSAEFPKEGPSILRIQQVVRGDSAAYFCASCGNDAPGDTIYFGEGSWLTVV.

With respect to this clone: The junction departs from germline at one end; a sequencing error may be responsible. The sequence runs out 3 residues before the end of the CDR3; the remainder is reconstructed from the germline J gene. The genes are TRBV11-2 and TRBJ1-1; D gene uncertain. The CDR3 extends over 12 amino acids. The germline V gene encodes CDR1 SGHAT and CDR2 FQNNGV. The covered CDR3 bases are TGTGCCAGCAGCGTAGAACAGATTAAA. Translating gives CASSVEQIK. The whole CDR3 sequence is CASSVEQIKAFF.

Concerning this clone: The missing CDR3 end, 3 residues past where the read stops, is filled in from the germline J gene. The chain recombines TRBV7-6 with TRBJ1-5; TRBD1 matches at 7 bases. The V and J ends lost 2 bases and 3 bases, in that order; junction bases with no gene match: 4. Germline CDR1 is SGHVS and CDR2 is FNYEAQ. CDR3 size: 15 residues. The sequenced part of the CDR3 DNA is TGTGCCAGCAGCTTAACAGGGGAGTACAATCAGCCC. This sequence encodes CASSLTGEYNQP. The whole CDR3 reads CASSLTGEYNQPQHF.

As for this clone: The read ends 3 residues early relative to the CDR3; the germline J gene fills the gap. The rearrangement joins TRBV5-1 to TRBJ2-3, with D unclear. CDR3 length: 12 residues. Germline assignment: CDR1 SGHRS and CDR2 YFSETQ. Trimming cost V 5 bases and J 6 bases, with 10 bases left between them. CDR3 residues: CASRREGDTQYF. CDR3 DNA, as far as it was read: TGCGCCAGCAGACGCGAAGGGGATACG.

CDR3 in amino acids: CASSLGGAQETQYF. Partial CDR3 DNA: TGTGCCAGCAGCTTAGGGGGCGCACAAGAGACC. This chain uses TRBV7-2 with TRBJ2-5; D is possibly TRBD1 (5 bases). The sequenced fragment ends 3 residues before the CDR3 boundary, so the rest is inferred from the germline J gene. The CDR3 loop spans 14 amino acids. Germline V gene data show CDR1 as SGHTA and CDR2 as FQGNSA. The V and J ends lost 1 base and 2 bases respectively, with 8 bases between them.

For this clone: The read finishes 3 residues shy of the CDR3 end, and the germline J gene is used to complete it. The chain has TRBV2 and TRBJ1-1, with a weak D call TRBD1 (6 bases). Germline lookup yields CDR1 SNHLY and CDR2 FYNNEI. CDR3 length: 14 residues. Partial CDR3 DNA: TGTGCCAGCAGTGACTACGGACAGCTCAAAGGA. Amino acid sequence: CASSDYGQLKG. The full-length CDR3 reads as CASSDYGQLKGAFF.

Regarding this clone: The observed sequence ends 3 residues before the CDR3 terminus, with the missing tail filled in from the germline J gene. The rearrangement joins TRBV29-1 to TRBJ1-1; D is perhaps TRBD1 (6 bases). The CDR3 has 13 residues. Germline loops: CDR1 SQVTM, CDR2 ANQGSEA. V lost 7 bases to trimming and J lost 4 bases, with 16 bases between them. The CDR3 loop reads CSAEGGVSTEAFF. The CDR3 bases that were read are TGCAGCGCTGAGGGGGGGGTAAGCACTGAA.

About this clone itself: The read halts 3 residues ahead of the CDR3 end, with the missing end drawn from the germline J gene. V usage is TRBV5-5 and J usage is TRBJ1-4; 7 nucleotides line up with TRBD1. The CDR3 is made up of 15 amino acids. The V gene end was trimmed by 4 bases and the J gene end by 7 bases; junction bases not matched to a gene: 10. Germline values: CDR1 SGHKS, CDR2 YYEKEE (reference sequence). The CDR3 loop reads CASSLLTGWAEKLFF. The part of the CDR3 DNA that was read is TGTGCCAGCAGCCTGCTGACAGGGTGGGCTGAAAAA.

The CDR3 loop is CASSIFGQENNSPLHF. CDR3 bases read: TGTGCCAGCAGTATTTTCGGACAGGAAAATAATTCACCC. The rearrangement links TRBV2 to TRBJ1-6; TRBD1 matches 7 bases. The read gets to within 3 residues of the CDR3 end, and the germline J gene fills in the rest. The junction had 9 bases not matched to a gene; V was cut back by 5 bases and J by 5 bases. Germline V gene sequence: CDR1 SNHLY, CDR2 FYNNEI. The CDR3 has 16 amino acids. Combining the CDR3 with reference TRBV2 and TRBJ1-6 gives the whole variable domain EPEVTQTPSHQVTQMGQEVILRCVPISNHLYFYWYRQILGQKVEFLVSFYNNEISEKSEIFDDQFSVERPDGSNFTLKIRSTKLEDSAMYFCASSIFGQENNSPLHFGNGTRLTVT.